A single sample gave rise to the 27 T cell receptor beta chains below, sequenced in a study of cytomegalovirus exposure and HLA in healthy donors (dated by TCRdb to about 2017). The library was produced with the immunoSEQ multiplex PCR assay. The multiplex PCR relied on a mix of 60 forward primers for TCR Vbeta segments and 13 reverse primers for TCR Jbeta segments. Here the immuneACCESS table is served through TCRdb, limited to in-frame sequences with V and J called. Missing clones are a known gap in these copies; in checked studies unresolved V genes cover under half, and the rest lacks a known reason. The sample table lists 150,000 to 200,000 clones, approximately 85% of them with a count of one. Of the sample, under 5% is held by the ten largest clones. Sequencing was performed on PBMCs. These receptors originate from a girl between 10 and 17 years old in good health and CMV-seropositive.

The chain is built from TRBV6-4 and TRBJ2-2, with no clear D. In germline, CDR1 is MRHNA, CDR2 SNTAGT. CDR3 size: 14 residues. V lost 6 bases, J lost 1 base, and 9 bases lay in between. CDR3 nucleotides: TGTGCCAGCAGAGGCACAGAGAACACCGGGGAGCTGTTTTTT. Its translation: CASRGTENTGELFF.

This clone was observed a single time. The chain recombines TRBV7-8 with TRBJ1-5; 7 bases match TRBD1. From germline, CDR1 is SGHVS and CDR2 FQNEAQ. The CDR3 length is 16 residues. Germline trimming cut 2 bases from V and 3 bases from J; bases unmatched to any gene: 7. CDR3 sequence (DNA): TGTGCCAGCAGCTTAATCTCCGGGACAGCCAATCAGCCCCAGCATTTT. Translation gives CASSLISGTANQPQHF.

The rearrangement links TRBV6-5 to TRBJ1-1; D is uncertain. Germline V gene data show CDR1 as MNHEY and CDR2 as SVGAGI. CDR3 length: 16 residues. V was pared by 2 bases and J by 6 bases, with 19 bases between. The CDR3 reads CASSYAHGISGSEAFF. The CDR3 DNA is TGTGCCAGCAGTTACGCACACGGGATCTCCGGGTCTGAAGCTTTCTTT.

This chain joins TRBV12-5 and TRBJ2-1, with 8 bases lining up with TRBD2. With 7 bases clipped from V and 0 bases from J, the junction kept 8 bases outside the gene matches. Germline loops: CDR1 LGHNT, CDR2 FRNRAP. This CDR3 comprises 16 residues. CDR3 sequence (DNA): TGTGCTAGTGTCCTGGGCGGGGGGTTCTCCTACAATGAGCAGTTCTTC. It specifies CASVLGGGFSYNEQFF.

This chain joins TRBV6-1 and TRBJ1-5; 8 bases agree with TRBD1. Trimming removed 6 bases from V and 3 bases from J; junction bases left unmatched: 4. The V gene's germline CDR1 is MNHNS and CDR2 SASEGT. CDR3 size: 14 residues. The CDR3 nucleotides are TGTGCCAGCAGCAGGACAGGGTACAATCAGCCCCAGCATTTT. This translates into CASSRTGYNQPQHF.

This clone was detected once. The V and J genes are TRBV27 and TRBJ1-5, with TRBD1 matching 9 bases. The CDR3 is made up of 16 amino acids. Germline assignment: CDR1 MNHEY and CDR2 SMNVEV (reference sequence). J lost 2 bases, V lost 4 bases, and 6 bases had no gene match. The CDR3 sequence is CASSSWDRVGNQPQHF. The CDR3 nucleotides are TGTGCCAGCAGTTCCTGGGACAGGGTGGGCAATCAGCCCCAGCATTTT.

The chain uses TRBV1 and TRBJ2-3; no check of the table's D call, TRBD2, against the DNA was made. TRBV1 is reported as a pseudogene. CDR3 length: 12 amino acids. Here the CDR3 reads CTSSQESVTQYF. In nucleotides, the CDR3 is TGCACCAGCAGCCAAGAGTCGGTTACGCAGTATTTT.

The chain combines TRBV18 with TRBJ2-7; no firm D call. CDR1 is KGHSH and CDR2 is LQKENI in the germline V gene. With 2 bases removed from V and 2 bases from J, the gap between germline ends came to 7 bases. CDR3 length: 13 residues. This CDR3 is CASSPGQTYEQYF. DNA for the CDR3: TGTGCCAGCTCACCAGGCCAGACCTACGAGCAGTACTTC.

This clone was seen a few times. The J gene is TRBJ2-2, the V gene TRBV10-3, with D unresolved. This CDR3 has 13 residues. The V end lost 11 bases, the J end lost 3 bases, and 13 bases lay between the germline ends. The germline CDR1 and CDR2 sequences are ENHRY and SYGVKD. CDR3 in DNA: TGTGCCGCCCGGAGCACCTACACCGGGGAGCTGTTTTTT. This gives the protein CAARSTYTGELFF.

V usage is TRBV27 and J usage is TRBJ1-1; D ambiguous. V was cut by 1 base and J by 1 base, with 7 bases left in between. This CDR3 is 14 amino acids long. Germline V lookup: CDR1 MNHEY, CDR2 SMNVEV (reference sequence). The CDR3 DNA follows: TGTGCCAGCAGTTTATGGCGGGGGAACACTGAAGCTTTCTTT. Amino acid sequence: CASSLWRGNTEAFF.

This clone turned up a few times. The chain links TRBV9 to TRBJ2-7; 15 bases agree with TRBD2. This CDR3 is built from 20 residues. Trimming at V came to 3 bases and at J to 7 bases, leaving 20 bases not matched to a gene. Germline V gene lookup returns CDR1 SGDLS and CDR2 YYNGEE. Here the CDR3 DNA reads TGTGCCAGCAGCGGCGGAGGGACTAGCGGGGGGCCATCCTCCTTGAGGGAGCAGTACTTC. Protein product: CASSGGGTSGGPSSLREQYF.

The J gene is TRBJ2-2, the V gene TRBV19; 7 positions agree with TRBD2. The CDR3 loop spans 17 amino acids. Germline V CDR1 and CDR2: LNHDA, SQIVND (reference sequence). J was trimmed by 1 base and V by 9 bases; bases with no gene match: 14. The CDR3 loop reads CASVQWFGGMNTGELFF. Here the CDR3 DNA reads TGTGCCAGCGTTCAATGGTTCGGGGGGATGAACACCGGGGAGCTGTTTTTT.

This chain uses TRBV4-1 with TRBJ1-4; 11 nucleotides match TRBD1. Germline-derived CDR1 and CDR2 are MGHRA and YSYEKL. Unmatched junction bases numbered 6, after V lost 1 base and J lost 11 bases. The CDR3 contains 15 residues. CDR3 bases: TGCGCCAGCAGCCAAGGGACAGGGGGCCAAGCGAAACTGTTTTTT. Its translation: CASSQGTGGQAKLFF.

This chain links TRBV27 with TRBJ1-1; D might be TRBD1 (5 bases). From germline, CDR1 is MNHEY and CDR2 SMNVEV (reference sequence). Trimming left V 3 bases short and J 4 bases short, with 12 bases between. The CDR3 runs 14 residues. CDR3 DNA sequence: TGTGCCAGCAGTTTTTGGGGGGGGAGCACTGAAGCTTTCTTT. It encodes CASSFWGGSTEAFF.

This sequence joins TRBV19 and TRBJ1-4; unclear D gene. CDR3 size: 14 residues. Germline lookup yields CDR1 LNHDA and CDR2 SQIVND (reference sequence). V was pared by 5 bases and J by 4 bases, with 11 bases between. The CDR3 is CASSWAASNEKLFF. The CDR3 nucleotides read TGTGCCAGTAGTTGGGCAGCCAGTAATGAAAAACTGTTTTTT.

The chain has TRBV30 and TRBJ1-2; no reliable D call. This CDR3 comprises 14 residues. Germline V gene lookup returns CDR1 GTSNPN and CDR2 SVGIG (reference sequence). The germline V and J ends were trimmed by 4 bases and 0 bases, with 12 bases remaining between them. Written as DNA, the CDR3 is TGTGCCTGGATTGGGAGACTAGCTAACTATGGCTACACCTTC. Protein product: CAWIGRLANYGYTF. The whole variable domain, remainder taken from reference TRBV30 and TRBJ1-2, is SQTIHQWPATLVQPVGSPLSLECTVEGTSNPNLYWYRQAAGRGLQLLFYSVGIGQISSEVPQNLSASRPQDRQFILSSKKLLLSDSGFYLCAWIGRLANYGYTFGSGTRLTVV.

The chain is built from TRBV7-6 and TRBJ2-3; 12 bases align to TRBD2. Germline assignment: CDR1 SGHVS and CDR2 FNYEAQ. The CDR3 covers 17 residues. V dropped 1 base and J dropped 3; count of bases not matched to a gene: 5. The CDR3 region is CASSLGLAGDVTDTQYF. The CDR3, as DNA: TGTGCCAGCAGCTTAGGACTAGCGGGGGATGTGACAGATACGCAGTATTTT.

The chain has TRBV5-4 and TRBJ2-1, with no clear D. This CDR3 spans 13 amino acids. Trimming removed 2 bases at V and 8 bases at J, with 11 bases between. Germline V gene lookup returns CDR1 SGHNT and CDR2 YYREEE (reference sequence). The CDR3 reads CASSLPSLHEQFF. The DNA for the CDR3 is TGTGCCAGCAGCTTACCTAGTTTACATGAGCAGTTCTTC.

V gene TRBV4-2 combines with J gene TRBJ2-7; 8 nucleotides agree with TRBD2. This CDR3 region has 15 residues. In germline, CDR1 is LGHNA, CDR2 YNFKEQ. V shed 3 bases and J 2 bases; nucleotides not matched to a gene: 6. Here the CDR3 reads CASSHSAGDPYEQYF. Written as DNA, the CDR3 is TGTGCCAGCAGCCACTCAGCGGGGGATCCCTACGAGCAGTACTTC.

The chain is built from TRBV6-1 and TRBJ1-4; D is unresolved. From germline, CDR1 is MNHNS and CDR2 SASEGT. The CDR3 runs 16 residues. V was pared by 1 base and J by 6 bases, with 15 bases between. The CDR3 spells CASSEGVGDGDEKLFF. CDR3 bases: TGTGCCAGCAGTGAAGGGGTTGGAGACGGGGATGAAAAACTGTTTTTT.

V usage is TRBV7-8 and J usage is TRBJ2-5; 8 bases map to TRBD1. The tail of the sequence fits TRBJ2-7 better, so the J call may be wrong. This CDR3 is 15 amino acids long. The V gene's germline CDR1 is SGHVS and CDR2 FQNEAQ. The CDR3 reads CASSPRRDRPYEQYF. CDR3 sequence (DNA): TGTGCCAGCAGCCCACGGAGGGACAGGCCGTACGAGCAGTACTTC.

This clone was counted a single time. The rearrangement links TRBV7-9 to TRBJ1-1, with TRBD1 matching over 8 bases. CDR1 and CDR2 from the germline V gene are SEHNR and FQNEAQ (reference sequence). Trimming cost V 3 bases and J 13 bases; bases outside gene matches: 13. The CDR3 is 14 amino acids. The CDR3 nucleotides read TGTGCCAGCAGCTTCGGGAATTGGACAGGGATGCGTTTCTTT. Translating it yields CASSFGNWTGMRFF.

CDR3 protein: CASSLETAGSNTEAFF. CDR3 coding DNA: TGCGCCAGCAGCCTCGAGACGGCAGGGTCGAACACTGAAGCTTTCTTT. The chain carries TRBV4-1 and TRBJ1-1, with D tentatively TRBD1 (5 bases). The germline gives CDR1 MGHRA, CDR2 YSYEKL. The CDR3 consists of 16 residues. V was cut by 4 bases and J by 1 base, with 16 bases left in between.

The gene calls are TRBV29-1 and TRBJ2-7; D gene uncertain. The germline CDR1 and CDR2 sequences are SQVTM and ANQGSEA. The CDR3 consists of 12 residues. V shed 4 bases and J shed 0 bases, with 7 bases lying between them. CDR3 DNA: TGCAGCGTTGCCGTCGGCTCCTACGAGCAGTACTTC. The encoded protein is CSVAVGSYEQYF.

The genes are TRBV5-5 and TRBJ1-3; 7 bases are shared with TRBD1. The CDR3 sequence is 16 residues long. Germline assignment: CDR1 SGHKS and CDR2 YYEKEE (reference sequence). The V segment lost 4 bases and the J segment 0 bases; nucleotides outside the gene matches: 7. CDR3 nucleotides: TGTGCCAGCAGCCAGGGGGGAACTGGCTCTGGAAACACCATATATTTT. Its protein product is CASSQGGTGSGNTIYF.

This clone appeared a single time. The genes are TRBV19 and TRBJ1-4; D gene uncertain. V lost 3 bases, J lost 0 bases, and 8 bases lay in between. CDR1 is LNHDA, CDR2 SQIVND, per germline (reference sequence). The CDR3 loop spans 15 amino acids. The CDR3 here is CASSIQIATNEKLFF. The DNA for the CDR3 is TGTGCCAGTAGTATCCAAATTGCAACTAATGAAAAACTGTTTTTT.

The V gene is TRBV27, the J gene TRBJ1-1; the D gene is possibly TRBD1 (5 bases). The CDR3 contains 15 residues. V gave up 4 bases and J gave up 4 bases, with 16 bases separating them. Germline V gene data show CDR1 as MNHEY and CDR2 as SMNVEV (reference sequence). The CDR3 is CASSSGFRDFTEAFF. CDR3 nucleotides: TGTGCCAGCAGTTCCGGTTTTAGGGACTTCACTGAAGCTTTCTTT.